This T cell receptor (beta chain) was found in a study of regulatory T cells in long-lasting Graves disease. Findings and limits, study-wide: Gene preferences differed: TRBV28, TRBJ1-2, TRBJ2-5 in persistent cases.

Building of the TCR beta libraries involved iRepertoire HTBI primers and Arm-PCR of CDR3 regions. TCRdb passed the multiplex PCR reads through MiXCR, listing each CDR3 protein once. The sample yields some 430,000 distinct CDR3 sequences, roughly a fifth seen once. This clonotype has a count of ten or more. Its specificity is not known. V was clipped by 1 base and J by 0 bases, with 6 bases between them. Germline loops: CDR1 MDHEN, CDR2 SYDVKM. The CDR3 is 15 residues long. The time point is: persistent/refractory GD, antithyroid drugs over 5 years with positive TRAb. PBMCs provided the RNA from which the TCR library was made.

The chain links TRBV28 to TRBJ1-4, with D hard to call. The receptor comes from a female donor with Graves disease. The source material was peripheral blood mononuclear cells (PBMCs), sampled when the disease was refractory, from a patient treated with antithyroid drugs. CDR3: CASSLLFATNEKLFF. CDR3 DNA sequence: TGTGCCAGCAGTTTATTGTTTGCAACTAATGAAAAACTGTTTTTT.